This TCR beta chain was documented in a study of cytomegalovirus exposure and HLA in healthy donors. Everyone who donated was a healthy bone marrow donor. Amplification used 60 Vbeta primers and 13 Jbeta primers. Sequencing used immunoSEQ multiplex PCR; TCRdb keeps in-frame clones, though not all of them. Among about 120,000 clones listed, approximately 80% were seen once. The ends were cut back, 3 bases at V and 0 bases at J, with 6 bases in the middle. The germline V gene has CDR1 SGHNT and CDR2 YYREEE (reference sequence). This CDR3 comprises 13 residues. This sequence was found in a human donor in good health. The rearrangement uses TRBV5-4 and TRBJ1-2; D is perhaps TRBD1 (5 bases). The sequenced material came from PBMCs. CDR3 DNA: TGTGCCAGCAGCTCGGGGGCTAACTATGGCTACACCTTC. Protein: CASSSGANYGYTF. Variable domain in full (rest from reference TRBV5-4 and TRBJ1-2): ETGVTQSPTHLIKTRGQQVTLRCSSQSGHNTVSWYQQALGQGPQFIFQYYREEENGRGNFPPRFSGLQFPNYSSELNVNALELDDSALYLCASSSGANYGYTFGSGTRLTVV.